This T cell receptor (beta chain) comes out of a study of T cells after yellow fever vaccination. Study results and caveats: Shared CD4/CD8 clonotypes were a small share, likely from convergent recombination. The study noted that FACS-sorted repertoires could contain abundant clonotypes contaminating from the bulk population. Among primary-vaccination clones, most reappeared after the booster, at about 95% for CD4 and roughly 90% for CD8.

Germline V gene data show CDR1 as SQVTM and CDR2 as ANQGSEA. This CDR3 comprises 13 residues. Trimming took 4 bases from V and 2 from J, leaving 6 bases between them. For this clonotype: The antigen remains undetermined.

5'RACE template switching added a universal primer site and UMIs to TCR cDNA. TCRdb independently ran MiXCR on the 5' RACE reads; one entry per CDR3 protein. In the table there are 620,000 or so distinct CDR3 sequences, over 9% of which are singletons. The sample was PBMCs, taken on the day of the yellow fever booster vaccination. The V and J genes are TRBV29-1 and TRBJ2-6; no clear D. The origin of this receptor is a man aged 30 to 45 who received the YFV17D yellow fever vaccine. The CDR3, as DNA: TGCAGCGTTGGATTAACTGGGGCCAACGTCCTGACTTTC. It specifies CSVGLTGANVLTF.